This paragraph covers one T cell receptor beta chain sequence. The antigen this receptor binds is unknown. No qualities accompany the bases; no much larger clone lies one base away. The entry originates in a study of cytomegalovirus exposure and HLA in healthy donors listed by TCRdb under 2017. Turning to the overall study: According to an earlier analysis of 587 of the donors, 200 million or so T cells yielded roughly 110 million unique TCR beta sequences and around 300 Gb of sequence data. To decide whether each TCR beta V gene segment behaved as functional or pseudogenic, an earlier analysis of 587 of the donors relied on high-throughput TCR beta sequencing. Typing coverage differed by locus: A, B, C, DRB1 and DQB1 were typed in about 629-630 donors, DQA1 in 500 to 550, DPA1 in around 580, and DPB1 in just under 490. Roughly 5 DR-DQ haplotypes were handled as single units for association and clustering because linkage in the cohort was strong. Every repertoire in the discovery cohort had been generated on one and the same sequencing platform. The aim of the study was to test whether cataloging public T cell receptors could identify signatures of past pathogen exposure. An early release that covered about 640 HLA-typed donors contained about 300 gigabases of sequencing data and about 84 million unique TCR sequences. Among several hundred genotyped donors of the cohort, an average of approximately 200,000 unique TCR beta nucleotide sequences was sequenced per donor, of which 15% to 20% were non-productive. Donor age, sex, ethnicity and CMV serostatus were compiled together with the repertoire data. Of the 300 to 450 genotyped donors, less than 90% were placed in the genetic ancestry cluster associated with self-reported Caucasian donors. Genome-wide SNP genotypes for about 65% of the 666 donors were used in a later genetic analysis, which treated that subset as a discovery cohort. A later analysis re-analyzed previously published TCR beta repertoires from 666 donors and added high-resolution HLA genotyping to study TCR occurrence patterns. High-throughput TCR immunosequencing, statistical association of individual TCRs with disease status, and machine learning were combined to predict cytomegalovirus infection status. Using immunosequencing, the study profiled T cell repertoires from around 670 subjects and related those repertoires to cytomegalovirus serostatus. HLA typing covered class I and class II loci at four-digit resolution. Rather than using new phenotypic data, the later analysis identified candidate immune exposures from TCR beta sequences and from how often those sequences occurred across donors. In addition to the first cohort of 650 to 750 subjects, a separate validation cohort of 100 to 150 different subjects was used. General study outcomes and caveats: In a later analysis, 15,000 to 20,000 TCR beta sequences were associated with specific HLA alleles at a false discovery rate of 0.05. Correlated functional status among segregating V segments might be attributable to linkage disequilibrium, but an unknown experimental factor could not be ruled out. According to a later genetic analysis, donors in an Asian-associated ancestry cluster had fewer N-insertions in productive TCRs than the roughly 670-donor mean. In a later analysis, HLA-associated TCR beta chains were found to be more clonally expanded and to have lower generation probabilities than equally common non-associated chains. In a later genetic analysis, a missense DCLRE1C variant was associated with V-gene and J-gene trimming of TCR beta chains, and the association was replicated in an independent cohort. According to a later analysis, TCR association rates differed among HLA loci, with DRB1 alleles showing the most associated TCRs and HLA-C alleles showing the fewest. When HLA alleles, especially DR and DQ, strongly co-occurred, TCR associations were difficult to assign to individual alleles. Cytomegalovirus status was reported to be diagnosed by the classifier with high specificity and sensitivity in both the original and validation cohorts. CMV serostatus was the only immune exposure information available for the cohort. In an earlier analysis of some 550 of the donors, most TCR beta V segments were observed in productive rearrangements about 87% or about 30% of the time, broadly matching IMGT annotations. The 87-base-pair reads could not distinguish some IMGT-functional V segments, including TRBV6-2 and TRBV6-3, so those segments were excluded. According to a later analysis, most CMV-associated TCR beta chains appeared to be HLA-restricted, and the HLA associations seemed to be driven largely by CMV exposure. Presence/absence analyses assumed roughly uniform sequencing depth across donors, an assumption that may not hold. It was suggested by the authors that the approach could potentially be generalized to other disease states and immunological phenotypes. Three of the identified cytomegalovirus-associated TCR beta chains were confirmed in vitro to be specific for cytomegalovirus antigens. Because HLA typing was missing for some donors at each locus, association tests included only the typed subset. In the study, 150 to 200 TCR beta chains were listed as associated with cytomegalovirus. A cluster of highly shared sequence variants was judged likely to represent a technical artifact of the sequencing pipeline. Across donors, most TCR sequences were observed very rarely, whereas some public TCRs were present in many individuals. The cohort was sequenced for TCR beta chains only, and without alpha or paired-chain data the features that could be detected were limited. Roughly 15 rarely observed V segments, including chromosome 9 orphons, were excluded from the earlier analysis of 550 to 700 of the donors because counts were too low. A later analysis reported that several top co-occurrence clusters appeared linked to parvovirus B19, influenza, CMV and Epstein-Barr virus. A further reported finding was that TCR beta sequences accurately predicted the HLA-A and HLA-B alleles for most subjects in the first cohort.

The cohort consisted of some 730 healthy bone marrow donors. Cohort members were all nominally healthy when sampled, although unrecorded immune exposures were likely present. The donor tested CMV seronegative and was one of the 352 seronegative cohort members. A peripheral blood sample was provided by each donor, and peripheral blood mononuclear cells were used for TCR beta sequencing. The Qiagen DNeasy Blood Extraction Kit was used to extract genomic DNA from the blood cell samples. In the germline V gene (reference sequence), CDR1 corresponds to LNHDA and CDR2 to SQIVND. V and J lose 10 bases and 4 bases, and a span of 16 bases separates them. The CDR3 contains 13 residues, cysteine and phenylalanine counted. Just CDR3 DNA is preserved here, 39 bases in frame from base 1. The library relied on the immunoSEQ multiplex PCR assay. The multiplex PCR relied on a mix of 60 forward primers for TCR Vbeta segments and 13 reverse primers for TCR Jbeta segments. Amplification of the CDR3 region of rearranged TCR beta genes was performed with a multiplex PCR assay on genomic DNA. On the Illumina HiSeq System, the amplified TCR beta libraries were sequenced as 87-base-pair reads. In the source study's methods: A later analysis counted about 80 million unique TCR beta chains across the 670 or so repertoires, and approximately 11 million of these chains were shared by at least two donors. To remove PCR and sequencing errors, raw reads were error-corrected and collapsed into unique sequences using a nearest-neighbor algorithm that merged closely related sequences. To assign V, D and J gene segments, CDR3 sequences were aligned to IMGT reference sequences. Each retained sequence needed at least a six-nucleotide match to both a V gene segment and a J gene segment. A rearrangement was called productive if the CDR3 had no stop codons and remained in frame with V and J, and every other rearrangement was called non-productive. CDR3 was defined by IMGT convention, running from the second conserved V-encoded cysteine to the conserved J-encoded phenylalanine. The earlier analysis of 550 to 650 of the donors excluded any sequence lacking an unambiguous match to a single V gene segment. In an earlier analysis of some 590 of the donors, a V segment was called functional when productive rearrangements were above 56.7%, and segregating when the standard deviation between donors exceeded 5%. A statistical classification framework was built to diagnose cytomegalovirus status from the catalog of TCR beta chain sequences. In a later analysis, V and J genes were assigned by comparing TCR nucleotide sequences against IMGT/GENE-DB human TR gene sequences. In a later analysis, CDR3 sequences and most-parsimonious VDJ recombination scenarios were assigned using the TCRdist pipeline. A later analysis defined each TCR beta chain by its CDR3 amino acid sequence plus V-gene family, and excluded reads lacking a unique V-gene family. As a way to deal with suspected cross-contamination and a sequencing artifact, a later analysis dropped under 600 nucleotide sequences that were highly shared and had low generation probability. In a later analysis, a clonal expansion index was calculated for each public chain from normalized within-repertoire ranks of inferred template counts. In a later analysis, generation probabilities were computed using a VDJ recombination model fitted to out-of-frame rearrangements, and the results were checked against IGoR. In a later analysis, TCR-TCR, TCR-HLA and TCR-CMV co-occurrence was scored with hypergeometric tests, and a repertoire-size bias correction was applied to TCR pairs. False discovery rates were estimated in a later analysis by permuting HLA or CMV assignments 20 times. In a later analysis, co-occurring TCRs were grouped using DBSCAN, and TCRdist sequence similarity was added for clustering within HLA-allele-positive subsets. For co-occurrence clustering, repertoires with fewer than 30,000 or more than 120,000 public chains were excluded, along with four to six repertoires with anomalous nucleotide sharing. The clones in this table, taken by TCRdb from immuneACCESS, are in-frame only. Not every clone is retained; where verified, under half of the shortfall comes from an unresolved V gene, and the cause of the rest is unknown. D and trimming come from the DNA, and the V and J calls and clone size come from that table. The sample profile shows roughly 100,000 clones; approximately 70% of them were found once. The ten largest clones take up 0.79% of the sample.

The sequencing input was PBMCs. The chain employs TRBV19 and TRBJ2-5, and the D gene may be TRBD1, 5 bases matching. The sequence was collected from a boy younger than 18 in good health and CMV-seronegative. The CDR3 corresponds to CATNASGIETQYF. The nucleotide sequence is given as TGTGCCACCAATGCTTCAGGGATAGAGACCCAGTACTTC.